The clone carrying this TCR beta chain appeared once. This specimen belongs to a study of blood T cell repertoires in COVID-19. Turning to the study itself: T cells, B-cell-depleted T cells, or PBMCs supplied cDNA or gDNA.

Germline CDR1 is KGHSH and CDR2 is LQKENI. V shed 0 bases, J shed 7 bases, and the junction held 6 bases outside the gene matches. CDR3 length: 16 amino acids. Profiling relied on immunoSEQ multiplex PCR, and the TCRdb table lists in-frame clones only, not all of them. This sample has under 200,000 clones, with more than 70% found just once. The sequence was obtained from a woman between 70 and 85 years old who had recovered from COVID-19. The genes are TRBV18 and TRBJ1-4; 9 bases fit TRBD1. The specimen sequenced was peripheral blood. The CDR3, as DNA: TGTGCCAGCTCACCACCGGAGGGGACAGGGTTTGAAAAACTGTTTTTT. Residues: CASSPPEGTGFEKLFF.